The 18 T cell receptor beta chains reported below all come from one sample, sequenced in a study of early T cells in non-severe SARS-CoV-2 infection. Each CDR3 protein is one row after TCRdb ran MiXCR on the 5' RACE reads. Seen here are fewer than 30,000 distinct CDR3 sequences, around 4% observed once, and the top ten hold less than 20%. Sequencing was done on a sample of whole blood. These receptors were obtained from an adult who was a healthcare worker with PCR-confirmed SARS-CoV-2 infection or an uninfected control (not recorded which).

With regard to this clonotype: A read error is possible here, since a much larger clone lies one base away. J is TRBJ1-4 and V is TRBV7-2; 7 bases line up with TRBD1. This CDR3 comprises 15 residues. Germline V gives CDR1 SGHTA, CDR2 FQGNSA. CDR3 region: CVSSFRTGFNEKLFF. The CDR3 region has the DNA TGTGTCAGCAGCTTCCGGACAGGATTTAATGAAAAACTGTTTTTT. Together with reference TRBV7-2 and TRBJ1-4, the CDR3 gives the full variable domain: GAGVSQSPSNKVTEKGKDVELRCDPISGHTALYWYRQSLGQGLEFLIYFQGNSAPDKSGLPSDRFSAERTGGSVSTLTIQRTQQEDSAVYLCVSSFRTGFNEKLFFGSGTQLSVL.

This clonotype is termed medium-sized. The chain employs TRBV6-2 or TRBV6-3 and TRBJ2-1; TRBD2 matches at 7 bases. V lost 6 bases to trimming and J lost 9 bases; unmatched junction nucleotides: 14. CDR1 is MNHEY, CDR2 SVGEGT, per germline. CDR3 size: 15 residues. CDR3 amino acids: CASRQEGLHTTEQFF. The CDR3 DNA reads TGTGCCAGCAGACAGGAGGGACTACATACAACTGAGCAGTTCTTC.

This clonotype occurred many times. This chain links TRBV7-6 with TRBJ1-2; D is ambiguous. V shed 4 bases and J shed 8 bases, with 17 bases lying between them. There are 14 residues in the CDR3. The germline V gene has CDR1 SGHVS and CDR2 FNYEAQ. CDR3 bases: TGTGCCAGCAGCTCTGGTCGGAGAGCAAGGGGCTACACCTTC. Translation gives CASSSGRRARGYTF. The entire variable domain, with the rest obtained from reference TRBV7-6 and TRBJ1-2, is as follows: GAGVSQSPRYKVTKRGQDVALRCDPISGHVSLYWYRQALGQGPEFLTYFNYEAQQDKSGLPNDRFSAERPEGSISTLTIQRTEQRDSAMYRCASSSGRRARGYTFGSGTRLTVV.

The table lists this clonotype with many counts. The CDR3 bases are TGTGCCAGCAGTCGCGGGCCGTACGGAAACACCATATATTTT. Its protein product is CASSRGPYGNTIYF. The chain employs TRBV11-2 and TRBJ1-3, with D unresolved. The CDR3 is made up of 14 amino acids. Germline V lookup: CDR1 SGHAT, CDR2 FQNNGV. V was shortened by 6 bases and J by 4 bases, with 13 bases between the two germline ends.

This clonotype was counted at least ten times. The chain recombines TRBV6-5 with TRBJ1-3; TRBD1 is a possible D gene (5 bases). CDR3 length: 13 amino acids. Trimming shortened V by 9 bases and J by 6 bases, and 15 bases separated the two germline ends. Germline V gene sequence: CDR1 MNHEY, CDR2 SVGAGI. The CDR3 nucleotides read TGTGCCAGTTGTACAGGCAGGAAAAACACCATATATTTT. This codes for CASCTGRKNTIYF.

This clonotype was seen repeatedly, ten times or more. The chain has TRBV5-4 and TRBJ2-5; D is unclear. Germline CDR1 SGHNT, CDR2 YYREEE (reference sequence). The V end was cut by 4 bases, the J end by 4 bases, with 11 bases between. The CDR3 spans 13 residues. The chain's CDR3 is CASSKKHGETQYF. CDR3 nucleotide sequence: TGTGCCAGCAGCAAGAAGCATGGAGAGACCCAGTACTTC.

This clonotype was seen many times. In DNA form, the CDR3 reads TGTGCAAGTCGCCCAAGGGGGACTAGCAGGGGTTATGAGCAGTTCTTC. Translation: CASRPRGTSRGYEQFF. This sequence joins TRBV12-2 and TRBJ2-1; TRBD2, as called in the table, went unchecked against the DNA. TRBV12-2 is a documented pseudogene. CDR3 length: 16 residues.

The table lists this clonotype with many counts. This chain connects TRBV7-9 to TRBJ2-1; TRBD2 agrees at 7 bases. J lost 5 bases, V lost 5 bases, and 15 bases had no gene match. CDR1 and CDR2 (germline): SEHNR, FQNEAQ (reference sequence). The CDR3 sequence is 17 residues long. As DNA, the CDR3 is TGTGCCAGCAGCCCGTCCTTCCGGGACTATCAAGACAATGAGCAGTTCTTC. Translation gives CASSPSFRDYQDNEQFF.

This clonotype was recorded many times. The gene calls are TRBV11-2 and TRBJ1-2; TRBD1 might be the D (6 bases). The CDR3 totals 15 residues. V was trimmed by 5 bases and J by 5 bases, leaving 18 bases between them. Germline CDR1 and CDR2: SGHAT and FQNNGV. CDR3 sequence reads: CASSALTGPGYGYTF. In DNA form, the CDR3 reads TGTGCCAGCAGCGCACTAACAGGGCCCGGTTATGGCTACACCTTC.

There are many counts of this clonotype. The chain links TRBV5-1 to TRBJ2-1; 9 nucleotides align to TRBD2. Germline V gene data show CDR1 as SGHRS and CDR2 as YFSETQ. The CDR3 runs to 16 residues. V shed 5 bases, J shed 8 bases, and the junction held 14 bases outside the gene matches. The chain's CDR3 is CASSPRLAGVNDEQFF. CDR3 nucleotide sequence: TGCGCCAGCAGTCCGAGATTAGCGGGAGTTAACGATGAGCAGTTCTTC.

There are many counts of this clonotype. The chain links TRBV6-5 to TRBJ1-1, with D possibly matching TRBD1 (5 bases). Germline loops: CDR1 MNHEY, CDR2 SVGAGI. V lost 5 bases to trimming and J lost 1 base, with 17 bases between them. The length of the CDR3 is 16 residues. The CDR3 region has the DNA TGTGCCAGCAGTATGCCCCCGGGACGGAAGAACACTGAAGCTTTCTTT. Protein: CASSMPPGRKNTEAFF.

There are many counts of this clonotype. The chain couples TRBV3-1 to TRBJ1-1; no clear D. The germline V gene has CDR1 LGHDT and CDR2 YNNKEL (reference sequence). This CDR3 contains 13 residues. V lost 4 bases and J lost 1, with 7 bases in between. The CDR3 is CASSPRGNTEAFF. CDR3 coding DNA: TGTGCCAGCAGCCCCCGGGGGAACACTGAAGCTTTCTTT.

The chain couples TRBV18 to TRBJ1-5; maybe TRBD1 (5 bases). The CDR3 is made up of 13 amino acids. V shed 0 bases and J shed 8 bases, with 8 bases lying between them. Germline CDR1 and CDR2: KGHSH and LQKENI. CDR3 region: CASSPPEGKPQHF. The CDR3 DNA follows: TGTGCCAGCTCACCACCGGAGGGGAAGCCCCAGCATTTT.

Within the sample, this clonotype is medium-sized. CDR3 DNA: TGCAGTGCCAGGGGACTAGCGGGATACAATGAGCAGTTCTTC. Its translation: CSARGLAGYNEQFF. V and J are TRBV20-1 and TRBJ2-1, with 13 bases identical to TRBD2. Germline CDR1 is DFQATT and CDR2 is SNEGSKA (reference sequence). The CDR3 has 14 amino acids. V trimming: 6 bases; J trimming: 4 bases; junction bases outside the gene matches: 3.

This clonotype was seen many times. V gene TRBV24-1 combines with J gene TRBJ2-2; D is uncertain. Germline V gene data show CDR1 as KGHDR and CDR2 as SFDVKD. This CDR3 has 12 amino acids. Trimming cost V 5 bases and J 2 bases, with 2 bases left between them. CDR3 residues: CATSVNTGELFF. For the CDR3, the DNA is TGTGCCACCAGTGTTAACACCGGGGAGCTGTTTTTT.

This clonotype was seen more than once but under ten times. The J gene is TRBJ2-2, the V gene TRBV12-3 or TRBV12-4, with a tentative D call TRBD1 (5 bases). The CDR3 sequence is 12 residues long. With 11 bases removed from V and 3 bases from J, the gap between germline ends came to 10 bases. CDR3 nucleotide sequence: TGTGCCGGAGAGACAGACACCGGGGAGCTGTTTTTT. Translating it yields CAGETDTGELFF.

In this sample, this clonotype turned up many times. V and J are TRBV6-2 or TRBV6-3 and TRBJ2-3; 7 bases line up with TRBD1. The CDR3 extends over 15 amino acids. V lost 7 bases to trimming and J lost 1 base; unmatched junction nucleotides: 8. CDR1 and CDR2 from the germline V gene are MNHEY and SVGEGT. The CDR3 DNA reads as TGTGCCAGCACCCCAGAGGGGGCGGGCACAGATACGCAGTATTTT. Protein: CASTPEGAGTDTQYF.

This clonotype has at least ten counts. The chain employs TRBV20-1 and TRBJ2-3; D may be TRBD1 (6 bases). CDR1 is DFQATT and CDR2 is SNEGSKA in the germline V gene (reference sequence). This CDR3 spans 15 amino acids. Trimming cost V 5 bases and J 1 base, with 16 bases left between them. The CDR3 coding sequence is TGCAGTGCTGAATCAGGGGTCCCGCGCACAGATACGCAGTATTTT. As protein: CSAESGVPRTDTQYF.